The 21 T cell receptor beta chains in this list originate from one sample, sequenced in a study of a mutant IDH1 vaccine in newly diagnosed glioma. Indicated time point: week 47, end of study. Doses of 300 ug of mutant IDH1 20-mer peptide were given with topical imiquimod. Clones were sequenced by immunoSEQ multiplex PCR, and TCRdb holds only the in-frame ones, with some missing. The top ten hold about 4% of the sample, which has tens of thousands of clones, roughly four fifths seen once. These receptors' antigens are unknown. Here the sequenced sample was PBMCs, taken from a glioma patient whose treatment included an IDH1 peptide vaccine. These receptors originate from a man aged 25 to 45 with glioma.

The rearrangement links TRBV25-1 to TRBJ2-3; D is undetermined. The CDR3 runs 13 residues. Trimming shortened V by 7 bases and J by 3 bases, and 11 bases separated the two germline ends. Per the germline V gene, CDR1 is MGHDK and CDR2 is SYGVNS. This chain's CDR3 is CASTRVGTDTQYF. For the CDR3, the DNA is TGTGCCAGCACCCGGGTCGGGACAGATACGCAGTATTTT. The full variable domain, with the rest looked up from reference TRBV25-1 and TRBJ2-3, is EADIYQTPRYLVIGTGKKITLECSQTMGHDKMYWYQQDPGMELHLIHYSYGVNSTEKGDLSSESTVSRIRTEHFPLTLESARPSHTSQYLCASTRVGTDTQYFGPGTRLTVL.

The gene calls are TRBV4-1 and TRBJ2-7, with TRBD2 matching over 10 bases. The CDR3 runs 15 residues. V shed 4 bases and J 2 bases; nucleotides not matched to a gene: 5. CDR1 is MGHRA and CDR2 is YSYEKL in the germline V gene. Here the CDR3 DNA reads TGCGCCAGCAGCCGAGGGCTAGCGGGGGCCTACGAGCAGTACTTC. It translates to CASSRGLAGAYEQYF.

The J gene is TRBJ1-3, the V gene TRBV5-1; 8 nucleotides align to TRBD1. Germline trimming cut 4 bases from V and 1 base from J; bases unmatched to any gene: 7. The CDR3 contains 16 residues. Germline V lookup: CDR1 SGHRS, CDR2 YFSETQ. The CDR3 nucleotides read TGCGCCAGCAGCCCCCGACAGGGGCGGTCTGGAAACACCATATATTTT. It translates to CASSPRQGRSGNTIYF.

The rearrangement links TRBV9 to TRBJ1-6; D gene uncertain. The length of the CDR3 is 13 residues. Per the germline V gene, CDR1 is SGDLS and CDR2 is YYNGEE. V was pared by 0 bases and J by 9 bases, with 7 bases between. CDR3 nucleotide sequence: TGTGCCAGCAGCGTAGTTGAGGGTTCACCCCTCCACTTT. Amino acids: CASSVVEGSPLHF.

The chain carries TRBV10-2 and TRBJ1-1; D remains unclear. Germline CDR1 and CDR2: WSHSY and SAAADI. V dropped 0 bases and J dropped 1 base, with 3 bases sitting between them. The CDR3 contains 13 residues. CDR3 region: CASSESQNTEAFF. CDR3 nucleotides: TGCGCCAGCAGTGAGTCCCAGAACACTGAAGCTTTCTTT.

The chain joins TRBV7-2 to TRBJ1-1; D not resolved. The CDR3 totals 12 residues. Trimming stripped 5 bases from V and 9 bases from J, with 13 bases between. Germline CDR1 and CDR2: SGHTA and FQGNSA. CDR3 loop: CASSAQRQQAFF. The CDR3 DNA reads as TGTGCCAGCAGCGCCCAACGGCAGCAAGCTTTCTTT.

This chain links TRBV27 with TRBJ1-6; 8 nucleotides align to TRBD1. V trimming: 5 bases; J trimming: 3 bases; junction bases outside the gene matches: 9. In germline, CDR1 is MNHEY, CDR2 SMNVEV (reference sequence). This CDR3 is built from 17 residues. CDR3 DNA: TGTGCCAGCAGTCCCCCCGGGACAGGAGGCTATAATTCACCCCTCCACTTT. Protein product: CASSPPGTGGYNSPLHF.

The chain joins TRBV6-1 to TRBJ1-2, with D perhaps matching TRBD1 (5 bases). Trimming cost V 9 bases and J 0 bases, with 14 bases left between them. The CDR3 is 14 amino acids. The germline gives CDR1 MNHNS, CDR2 SASEGT. The DNA of the CDR3 is TGTGCCAGTGGGGGGAAACTCGCTAACTATGGCTACACCTTC. It translates to CASGGKLANYGYTF.

DNA for the CDR3: TGCGCCAGCAGTGAAGAGGTTGCGGCGGGCGAGCAGTACTTC. It translates to CASSEEVAAGEQYF. This chain links TRBV10-1 with TRBJ2-7; tentatively, D is TRBD2 (5 bases). The CDR3 is 14 amino acids. The V gene lost 3 bases and the J gene lost 6 bases, with 15 bases spanning the gap. Germline values: CDR1 WNHNN, CDR2 SYGVQD (reference sequence).

In its sample, this clone was seen a few times. This chain links TRBV19 with TRBJ2-7, with D perhaps TRBD1 (6 bases). The CDR3 contains 16 residues. With 1 base removed from V and 2 bases from J, the gap between germline ends came to 15 bases. The germline V gene has CDR1 LNHDA and CDR2 SQIVND (reference sequence). For the CDR3, the DNA is TGTGCCAGTAGTATAGCTTCCCGGAACAGGGCCTACGAGCAGTACTTC. This encodes CASSIASRNRAYEQYF.

The count of this clone is one. V gene TRBV20-1 combines with J gene TRBJ1-1; D not resolved. This CDR3 is built from 11 residues. Trimming pared 0 bases from V and 8 bases from J, leaving 7 bases between. Germline V gene lookup returns CDR1 DFQATT and CDR2 SNEGSKA (reference sequence). CDR3 residues: CSARDRREAFF. The DNA of the CDR3 is TGCAGTGCTAGAGATCGGAGGGAAGCTTTCTTT.

J is TRBJ2-7 and V is TRBV18, with TRBD2 as a possible D gene (5 bases). Trimming removed 8 bases at V and 3 bases at J, with 8 bases between. CDR1 and CDR2 from the germline V gene are KGHSH and LQKENI. This CDR3 is 11 amino acids long. The CDR3 loop reads CASSGNYEQYF. The CDR3 DNA reads TGTGCCAGCAGCGGAAACTACGAGCAGTACTTC.

The chain recombines TRBV4-1 with TRBJ2-2; no clear D gene. The germline CDR1 and CDR2 sequences are MGHRA and YSYEKL. Trimming left V 3 bases short and J 3 bases short, with 14 bases between. The CDR3 is 16 residues long. The CDR3 here is CASSQSQFRYTGELFF. The CDR3 region has the DNA TGCGCCAGCAGCCAGAGCCAATTCAGGTACACCGGGGAGCTGTTTTTT.

J is TRBJ1-4 and V is TRBV11-2; D uncertain. Trimming removed 5 bases from V and 2 bases from J, with 21 bases in between. The length of the CDR3 is 18 residues. Looked up from germline, CDR1 is SGHAT and CDR2 is FQNNGV. Here the CDR3 reads CASSNRALWGDTNEKLFF. In nucleotides, the CDR3 is TGTGCCAGCAGCAACCGTGCCCTCTGGGGAGATACTAATGAAAAACTGTTTTTT.

CDR3 sequence: CASSLGTGAIPTAFF. CDR3 coding DNA: TGTGCCAGCAGCTTAGGGACAGGGGCAATACCTACGGCTTTCTTT. The V and J genes are TRBV7-9 and TRBJ1-1; 9 nucleotides line up with TRBD1. CDR1 and CDR2 from the germline V gene are SEHNR and FQNEAQ (reference sequence). V lost 1 base and J lost 11; bases outside the gene matches: 11. The CDR3 loop spans 15 amino acids.

As DNA, the CDR3 is TGTGCCAGCAGCTGGGGGTTCTCCTACGAGCAGTACTTC. Translation: CASSWGFSYEQYF. The rearrangement uses TRBV5-5 and TRBJ2-7; D may match TRBD1 or TRBD2 (5 bases each). Trimming removed 3 bases at V and 0 bases at J, with 7 bases between. Germline lookup yields CDR1 SGHKS and CDR2 YYEKEE (reference sequence). CDR3 length: 13 amino acids.

This chain joins TRBV9 and TRBJ2-5; TRBD2 aligns across 11 bases. The CDR3 extends over 16 amino acids. Germline CDR1 reads SGDLS; CDR2 reads YYNGEE. Unmatched junction bases numbered 4, after V lost 0 bases and J lost 3 bases. In DNA, the CDR3 is TGTGCCAGCAGCGTAGCGGCTAGCGGGGGGAAAGAGACCCAGTACTTC. Amino acids: CASSVAASGGKETQYF.

The chain has TRBV27 and TRBJ1-5; a possible D gene is TRBD1 (5 bases). Germline CDR1 MNHEY, CDR2 SMNVEV (reference sequence). This CDR3 has 16 residues. Trimming pared 3 bases from V and 1 base from J, leaving 13 bases between. CDR3 sequence: CASSLRAGWSNQPQHF. The DNA of the CDR3 is TGTGCCAGCAGTTTGCGGGCAGGGTGGAGCAATCAGCCCCAGCATTTT.

This chain connects TRBV4-2 to TRBJ1-4; TRBD1 agrees at 7 bases. This CDR3 spans 15 amino acids. The V segment lost 4 bases and the J segment 4 bases; nucleotides outside the gene matches: 6. From germline, CDR1 is LGHNA and CDR2 YNFKEQ. CDR3 residues: CASSPAQGINEKLFF. The CDR3 nucleotides are TGTGCCAGCAGCCCAGCACAGGGGATTAATGAAAAACTGTTTTTT.

This chain joins TRBV25-1 and TRBJ1-1; no reliable D call. From germline, CDR1 is MGHDK and CDR2 SYGVNS. V dropped 3 bases and J dropped 4 bases, with 6 bases sitting between them. This CDR3 region has 12 residues. This chain's CDR3 is CASSDSRTEAFF. The CDR3, as DNA: TGTGCCAGCAGTGATTCACGCACTGAAGCTTTCTTT.

The chain has TRBV2 and TRBJ1-5; D not resolved. Trimming took off 6 bases at V and 1 base at J, with 10 bases between the two ends. In germline, CDR1 is SNHLY, CDR2 FYNNEI. CDR3 size: 14 residues. The CDR3 reads CASRWQMSNQPQHF. Written as DNA, the CDR3 is TGTGCCAGCAGGTGGCAGATGAGCAATCAGCCCCAGCATTTT.